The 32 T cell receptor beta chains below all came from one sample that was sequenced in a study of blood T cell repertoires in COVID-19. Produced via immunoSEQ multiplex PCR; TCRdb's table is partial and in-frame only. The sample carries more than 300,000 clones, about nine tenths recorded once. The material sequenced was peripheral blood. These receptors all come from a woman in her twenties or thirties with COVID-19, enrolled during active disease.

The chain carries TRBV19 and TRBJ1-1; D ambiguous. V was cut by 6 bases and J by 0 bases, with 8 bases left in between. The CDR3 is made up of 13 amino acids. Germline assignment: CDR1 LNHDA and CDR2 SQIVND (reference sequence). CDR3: CASRSALNTEAFF. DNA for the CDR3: TGTGCCAGTAGGAGTGCTCTGAACACTGAAGCTTTCTTT. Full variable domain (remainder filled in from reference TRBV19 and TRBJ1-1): DGGITQSPKYLFRKEGQNVTLSCEQNLNHDAMYWYRQDPGQGLRLIYYSQIVNDFQKGDIAEGYSVSREKKESFPLTVTSAQKNPTAFYLCASRSALNTEAFFGQGTRLTVV.

The CDR3 DNA reads as TGCGCCAGCAGCCCCAGGGGTGAAAATGGCTACACCTTC. Protein sequence: CASSPRGENGYTF. The chain has TRBV10-2 and TRBJ1-2; D perhaps matches TRBD1 (6 bases). V lost 6 bases, J lost 6 bases, and 14 bases lay in between. Germline lookup yields CDR1 WSHSY and CDR2 SAAADI. The CDR3 sequence is 13 residues long.

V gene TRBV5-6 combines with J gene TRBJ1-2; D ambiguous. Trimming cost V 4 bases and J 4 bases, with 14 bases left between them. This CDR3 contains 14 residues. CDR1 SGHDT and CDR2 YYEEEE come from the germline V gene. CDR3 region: CASSLNRVRYGYTF. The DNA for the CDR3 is TGTGCCAGCAGCCTTAACCGGGTCCGCTATGGCTACACCTTC. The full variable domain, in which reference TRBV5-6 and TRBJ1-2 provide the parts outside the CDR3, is DAGVTQSPTHLIKTRGQQVTLRCSPKSGHDTVSWYQQALGQGPQFIFQYYEEEERQRGNFPDRFSGHQFPNYSSELNVNALLLGDSALYLCASSLNRVRYGYTFGSGTRLTVV.

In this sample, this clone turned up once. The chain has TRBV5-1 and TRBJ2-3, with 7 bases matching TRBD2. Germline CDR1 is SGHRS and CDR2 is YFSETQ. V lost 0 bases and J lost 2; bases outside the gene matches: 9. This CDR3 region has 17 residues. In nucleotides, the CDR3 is TGCGCCAGCAGCTTGGCCGGAACTAGCGCTTCCACAGATACGCAGTATTTT. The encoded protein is CASSLAGTSASTDTQYF.

The CDR3 DNA is TGTGCCAGCAGTTACGCTAGCGGGGTAGCCAAAAACATTCAGTACTTC. Translation: CASSYASGVAKNIQYF. The chain is built from TRBV6-5 and TRBJ2-4; TRBD2 agrees at 9 bases. Trimming cost V 2 bases and J 0 bases; bases outside gene matches: 2. Germline values: CDR1 MNHEY, CDR2 SVGAGI. The CDR3 runs 16 residues.

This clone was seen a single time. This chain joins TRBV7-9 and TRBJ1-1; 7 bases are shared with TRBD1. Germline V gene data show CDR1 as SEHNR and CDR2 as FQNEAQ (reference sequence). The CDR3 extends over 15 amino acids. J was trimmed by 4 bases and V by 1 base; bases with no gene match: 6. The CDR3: CASSLEGAGGTEAFF. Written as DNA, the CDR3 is TGTGCCAGCAGCTTAGAGGGGGCAGGGGGCACTGAAGCTTTCTTT. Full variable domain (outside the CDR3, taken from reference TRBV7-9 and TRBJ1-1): DTGVSQNPRHKITKRGQNVTFRCDPISEHNRLYWYRQTLGQGPEFLTYFQNEAQLEKSRLLSDRFSAERPKGSFSTLEIQRTEQGDSAMYLCASSLEGAGGTEAFFGQGTRLTVV.

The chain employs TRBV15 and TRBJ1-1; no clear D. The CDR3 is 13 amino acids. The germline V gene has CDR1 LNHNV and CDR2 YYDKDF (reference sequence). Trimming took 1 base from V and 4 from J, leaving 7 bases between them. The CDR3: CATSRGWSTEAFF. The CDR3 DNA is TGTGCCACCAGCAGAGGGTGGAGCACTGAAGCTTTCTTT. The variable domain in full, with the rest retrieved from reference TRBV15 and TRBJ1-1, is DAMVIQNPRYQVTQFGKPVTLSCSQTLNHNVMYWYQQKSSQAPKLLFHYYDKDFNNEADTPDNFQSRRPNTSFCFLDIRSPGLGDTAMYLCATSRGWSTEAFFGQGTRLTVV.

The DNA of the CDR3 is TGTGCCAGCAGCCCCGAGTTCACTGAAGCTTTCTTT. It translates to CASSPEFTEAFF. This rearrangement joins TRBV28 to TRBJ1-1; D unresolved. CDR1 is MDHEN, CDR2 SYDVKM, per germline. The CDR3 is made up of 12 amino acids. Between the trimmed V and J ends, which lost 6 bases and 4 bases, there was a span of 9 bases.

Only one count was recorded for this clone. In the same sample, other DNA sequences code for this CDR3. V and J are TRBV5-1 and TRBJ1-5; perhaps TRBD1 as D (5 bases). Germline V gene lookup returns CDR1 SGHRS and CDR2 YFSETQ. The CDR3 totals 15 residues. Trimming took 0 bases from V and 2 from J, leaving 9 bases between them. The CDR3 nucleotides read TGCGCCAGCAGCTTGGATGGGGCGGGCAATCAGCCCCAGCATTTT. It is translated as CASSLDGAGNQPQHF. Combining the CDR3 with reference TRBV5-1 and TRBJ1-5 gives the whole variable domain KAGVTQTPRYLIKTRGQQVTLSCSPISGHRSVSWYQQTPGQGLQFLFEYFSETQRNKGNFPGRFSGRQFSNSRSEMNVSTLELGDSALYLCASSLDGAGNQPQHFGDGTRLSIL.

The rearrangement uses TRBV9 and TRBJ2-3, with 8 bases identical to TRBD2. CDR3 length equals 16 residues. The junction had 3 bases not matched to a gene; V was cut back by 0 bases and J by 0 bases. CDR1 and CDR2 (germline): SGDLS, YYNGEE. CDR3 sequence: CASSVGSSGSTDTQYF. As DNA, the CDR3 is TGTGCCAGCAGCGTAGGGTCTAGCGGGAGCACAGATACGCAGTATTTT.

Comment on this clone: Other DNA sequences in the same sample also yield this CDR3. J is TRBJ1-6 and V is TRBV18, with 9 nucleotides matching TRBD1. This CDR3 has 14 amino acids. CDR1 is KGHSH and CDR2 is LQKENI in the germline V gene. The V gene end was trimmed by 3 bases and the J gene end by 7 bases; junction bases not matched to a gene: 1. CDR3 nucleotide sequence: TGTGCCAGCTCACCCGGACAGGGGAATTCACCCCTCCACTTT. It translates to CASSPGQGNSPLHF.

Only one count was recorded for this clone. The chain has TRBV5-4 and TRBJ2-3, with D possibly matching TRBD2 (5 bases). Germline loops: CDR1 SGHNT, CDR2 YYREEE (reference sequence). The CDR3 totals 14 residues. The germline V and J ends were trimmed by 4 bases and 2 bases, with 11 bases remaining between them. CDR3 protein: CASSPGFFTDTQYF. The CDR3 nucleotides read TGTGCCAGCAGCCCGGGGTTTTTCACAGATACGCAGTATTTT.

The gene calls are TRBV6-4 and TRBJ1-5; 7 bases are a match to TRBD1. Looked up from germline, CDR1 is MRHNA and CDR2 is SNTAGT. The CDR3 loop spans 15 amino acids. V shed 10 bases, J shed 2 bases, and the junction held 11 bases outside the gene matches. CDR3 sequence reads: CANAPRTGRNQPQHF. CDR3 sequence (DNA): TGTGCCAACGCGCCTAGGACAGGACGCAATCAGCCCCAGCATTTT.

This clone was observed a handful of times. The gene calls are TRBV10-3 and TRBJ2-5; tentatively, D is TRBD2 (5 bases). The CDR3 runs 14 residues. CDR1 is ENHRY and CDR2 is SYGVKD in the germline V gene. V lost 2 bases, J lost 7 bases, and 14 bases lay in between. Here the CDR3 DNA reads TGTGCCATCAGTGAGCCCCGGGCGGCGGGGACCCAGTACTTC. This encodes CAISEPRAAGTQYF.

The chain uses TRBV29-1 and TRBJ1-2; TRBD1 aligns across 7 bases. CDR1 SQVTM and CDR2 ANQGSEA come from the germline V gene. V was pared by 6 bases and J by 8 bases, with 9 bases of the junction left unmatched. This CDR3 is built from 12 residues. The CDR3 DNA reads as TGCAGCGTGGGGACAGTGGGTGAGGGCTACACCTTC. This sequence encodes CSVGTVGEGYTF.

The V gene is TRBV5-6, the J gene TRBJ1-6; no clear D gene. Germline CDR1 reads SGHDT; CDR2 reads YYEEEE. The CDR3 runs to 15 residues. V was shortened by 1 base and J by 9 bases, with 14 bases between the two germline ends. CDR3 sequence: CASSLSSSIGSPLHF. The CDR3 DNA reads TGTGCCAGCAGCTTGTCGAGTAGCATCGGTTCACCCCTCCACTTT. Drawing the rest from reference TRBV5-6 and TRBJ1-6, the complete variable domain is DAGVTQSPTHLIKTRGQQVTLRCSPKSGHDTVSWYQQALGQGPQFIFQYYEEEERQRGNFPDRFSGHQFPNYSSELNVNALLLGDSALYLCASSLSSSIGSPLHFGNGTRLTVT.

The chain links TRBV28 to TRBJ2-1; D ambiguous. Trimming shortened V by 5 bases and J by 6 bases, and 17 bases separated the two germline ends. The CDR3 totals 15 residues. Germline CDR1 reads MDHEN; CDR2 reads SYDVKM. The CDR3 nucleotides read TGTGCCAGCAGTGCCGGTACTCATGATTCCAATGAGCAGTTCTTC. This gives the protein CASSAGTHDSNEQFF.

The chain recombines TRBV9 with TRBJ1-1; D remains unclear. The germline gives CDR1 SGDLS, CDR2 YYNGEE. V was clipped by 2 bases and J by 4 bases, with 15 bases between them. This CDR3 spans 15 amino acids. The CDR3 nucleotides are TGTGCCAGCAGCGTGTCTAGAGGTTTCGGCACTGAAGCTTTCTTT. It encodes CASSVSRGFGTEAFF.

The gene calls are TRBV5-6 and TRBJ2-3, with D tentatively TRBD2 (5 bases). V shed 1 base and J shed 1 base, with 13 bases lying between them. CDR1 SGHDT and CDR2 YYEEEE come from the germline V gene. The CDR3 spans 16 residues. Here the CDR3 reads CASSLFRDYGTDTQYF. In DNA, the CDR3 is TGTGCCAGCAGCTTGTTCCGGGATTATGGCACAGATACGCAGTATTTT.

CDR3 bases: TGTGCCAGCAGCTTAGCTGGGACTGATTTCTACGAGCAGTACTTC. Its translation is CASSLAGTDFYEQYF. This chain connects TRBV7-2 to TRBJ2-7, with D perhaps TRBD2 (6 bases). This CDR3 contains 15 residues. From germline, CDR1 is SGHTA and CDR2 FQGNSA. V gave up 0 bases and J gave up 3 bases, with 12 bases separating them.

The CDR3 loop reads CASSPTGETQYF. The CDR3 nucleotides are TGTGCCAGCAGCCCCACCGGGGAGACCCAGTACTTC. The chain recombines TRBV27 with TRBJ2-5, with D hard to call. CDR1 is MNHEY and CDR2 is SMNVEV in the germline V gene (reference sequence). V shed 6 bases and J shed 5 bases, with 10 bases lying between them. This CDR3 spans 12 amino acids.

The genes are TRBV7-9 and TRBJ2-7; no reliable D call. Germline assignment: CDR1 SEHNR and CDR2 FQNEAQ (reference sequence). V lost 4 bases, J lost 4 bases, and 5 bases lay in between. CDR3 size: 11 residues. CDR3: CASSSLYEQYF. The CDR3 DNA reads TGTGCCAGCAGCTCACTATACGAGCAGTACTTC.

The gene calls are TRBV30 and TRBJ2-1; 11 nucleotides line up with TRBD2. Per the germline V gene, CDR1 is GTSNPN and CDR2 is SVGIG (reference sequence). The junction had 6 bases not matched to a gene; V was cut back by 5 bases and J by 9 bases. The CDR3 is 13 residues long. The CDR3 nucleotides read TGTGCCTGGGGCCTAGCGGGGGGAGTTGAGCAGTTCTTC. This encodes CAWGLAGGVEQFF.

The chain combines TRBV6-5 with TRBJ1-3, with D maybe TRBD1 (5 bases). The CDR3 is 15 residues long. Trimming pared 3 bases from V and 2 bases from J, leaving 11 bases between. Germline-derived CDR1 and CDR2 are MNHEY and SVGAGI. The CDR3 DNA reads TGTGCCAGCAGTTATGGGGCAGGGCCTGGAAACACCATATATTTT. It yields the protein CASSYGAGPGNTIYF.

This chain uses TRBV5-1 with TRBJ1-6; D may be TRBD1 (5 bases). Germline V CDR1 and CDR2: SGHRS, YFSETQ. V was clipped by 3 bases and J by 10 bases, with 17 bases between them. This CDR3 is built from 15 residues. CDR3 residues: CASSSGDRRGSPLHF. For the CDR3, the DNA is TGCGCCAGCAGCTCGGGGGATCGGCGGGGCTCACCCCTCCACTTT.

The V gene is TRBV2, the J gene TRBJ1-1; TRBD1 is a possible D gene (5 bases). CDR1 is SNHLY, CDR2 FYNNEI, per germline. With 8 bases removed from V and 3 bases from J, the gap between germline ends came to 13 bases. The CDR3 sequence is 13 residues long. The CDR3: CASYFKGYTEAFF. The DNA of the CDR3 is TGTGCCAGCTATTTTAAGGGGTACACTGAAGCTTTCTTT.

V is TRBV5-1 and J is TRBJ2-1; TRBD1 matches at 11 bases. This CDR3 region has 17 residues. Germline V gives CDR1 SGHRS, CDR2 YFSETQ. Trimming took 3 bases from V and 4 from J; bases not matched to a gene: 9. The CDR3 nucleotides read TGCGCCAGCAGCTCGGGACAGGGGGTAATATCTTACAATGAGCAGTTCTTC. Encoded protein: CASSSGQGVISYNEQFF.

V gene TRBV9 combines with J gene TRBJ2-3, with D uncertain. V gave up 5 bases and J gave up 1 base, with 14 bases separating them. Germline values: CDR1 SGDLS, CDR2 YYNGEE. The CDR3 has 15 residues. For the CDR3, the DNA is TGTGCCAGCAGTCCCATCGGTAAACGCACAGATACGCAGTATTTT. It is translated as CASSPIGKRTDTQYF.

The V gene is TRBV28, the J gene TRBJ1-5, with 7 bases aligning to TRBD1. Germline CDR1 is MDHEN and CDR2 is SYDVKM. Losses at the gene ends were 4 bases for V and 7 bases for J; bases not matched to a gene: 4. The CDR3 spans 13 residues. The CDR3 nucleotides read TGTGCCAGCAGTTCCACAGGGGTACAGCCCCAGCATTTT. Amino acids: CASSSTGVQPQHF.

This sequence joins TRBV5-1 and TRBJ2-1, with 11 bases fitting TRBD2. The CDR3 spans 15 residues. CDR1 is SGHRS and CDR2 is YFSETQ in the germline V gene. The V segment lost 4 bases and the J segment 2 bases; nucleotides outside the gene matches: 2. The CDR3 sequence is CASSISGGAYNEQFF. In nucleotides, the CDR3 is TGCGCCAGCAGCATTAGCGGGGGGGCCTACAATGAGCAGTTCTTC.

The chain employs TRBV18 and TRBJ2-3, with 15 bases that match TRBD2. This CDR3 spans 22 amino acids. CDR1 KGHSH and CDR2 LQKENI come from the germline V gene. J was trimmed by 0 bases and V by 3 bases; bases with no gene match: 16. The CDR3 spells CASSPIASGTSGGTRSTDTQYF. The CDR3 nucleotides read TGTGCCAGCTCACCTATCGCATCCGGGACTAGCGGGGGGACGAGAAGCACAGATACGCAGTATTTT.

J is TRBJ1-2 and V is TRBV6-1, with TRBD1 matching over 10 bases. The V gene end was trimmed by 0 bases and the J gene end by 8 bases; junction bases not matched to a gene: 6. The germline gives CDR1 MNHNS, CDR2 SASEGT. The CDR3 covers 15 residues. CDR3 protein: CASSEAGQGVQGYTF. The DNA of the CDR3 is TGTGCCAGCAGTGAAGCTGGACAGGGGGTTCAAGGCTACACCTTC.